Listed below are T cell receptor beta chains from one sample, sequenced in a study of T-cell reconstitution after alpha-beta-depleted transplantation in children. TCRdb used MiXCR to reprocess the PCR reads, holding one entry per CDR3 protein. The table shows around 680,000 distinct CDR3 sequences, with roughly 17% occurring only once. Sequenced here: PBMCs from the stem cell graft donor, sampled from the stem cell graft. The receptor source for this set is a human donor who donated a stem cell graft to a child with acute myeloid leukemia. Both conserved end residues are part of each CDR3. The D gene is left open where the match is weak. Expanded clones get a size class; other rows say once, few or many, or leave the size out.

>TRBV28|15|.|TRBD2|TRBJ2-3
CASSRRLAGADTQYF
TGTGCCAGCAGCCGACGACTAGCGGGGGCAGATACGCAGTATTTT
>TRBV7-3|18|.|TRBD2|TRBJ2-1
CASSLTKRSGGALNEQFF
TGTGCCAGCAGCTTAACCAAGCGTAGCGGGGGGGCGTTGAATGAGCAGTTCTTC
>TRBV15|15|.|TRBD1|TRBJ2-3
CATSILDRFKNTQYF
TGTGCCACCAGCATACTGGACAGGTTTAAAAATACGCAGTATTTT
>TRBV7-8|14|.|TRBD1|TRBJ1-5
CASSLQGADQPQHF
TGTGCCAGCAGCCTCCAGGGGGCGGATCAGCCCCAGCATTTT
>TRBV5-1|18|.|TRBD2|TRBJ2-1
CASKGLAGVRSSYNEQFF
TGCGCCAGCAAGGGGCTAGCGGGCGTCCGGAGCTCCTACAATGAGCAGTTCTTC
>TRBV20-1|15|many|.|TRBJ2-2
CSARTGREASGELFF
TGCAGTGCTAGAACAGGCAGGGAGGCTTCCGGGGAGCTGTTTTTT
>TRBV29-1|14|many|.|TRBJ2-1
CSVGGGRSYNEQFF
TGCAGCGTTGGAGGGGGTAGGTCCTACAATGAGCAGTTCTTC
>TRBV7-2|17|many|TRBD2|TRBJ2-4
CASSSPRTSGGVNIQYF
TGTGCCAGCAGCTCCCCCCGGACTAGCGGGGGGGTAAACATTCAGTACTTC
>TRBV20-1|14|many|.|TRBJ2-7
CSASRRGSTYEQYF
TGCAGTGCTAGCCGTAGGGGGTCGACCTACGAGCAGTACTTC
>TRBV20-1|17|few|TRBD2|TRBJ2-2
CSARDFASGGNTGELFF
TGCAGTGCTAGAGATTTCGCTAGCGGGGGGAACACCGGGGAGCTGTTTTTT
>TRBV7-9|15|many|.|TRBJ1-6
CASSLHGARGSPLHF
TGTGCCAGCAGCTTACATGGGGCCCGCGGCTCACCCCTCCACTTT
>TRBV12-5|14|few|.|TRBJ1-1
CASALNPPSTEAFF
TGTGCTAGTGCCCTGAACCCACCAAGTACTGAAGCTTTCTTT
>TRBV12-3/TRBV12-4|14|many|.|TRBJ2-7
CASSHPTGRWEQYF
TGTGCCAGCAGTCACCCCACAGGGAGGTGGGAGCAGTACTTC
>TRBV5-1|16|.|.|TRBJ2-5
CASSLGGKQGQETQYF
TGCGCCAGCAGCCTAGGGGGGAAGCAAGGTCAAGAGACCCAGTACTTC
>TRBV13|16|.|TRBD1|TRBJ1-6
CASSFRDRGIGSPLHF
TGTGCCAGCAGTTTTCGTGACAGGGGGATCGGGTCACCCCTCCACTTT
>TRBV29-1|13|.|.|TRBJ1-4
CSAETGRGEKLFF
TGCAGCGCCGAAACAGGGAGGGGTGAAAAACTGTTTTTT
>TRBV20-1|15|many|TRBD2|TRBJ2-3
CSARVAGVGTDTQYF
TGCAGTGCTAGGGTAGCGGGGGTGGGAACAGATACGCAGTATTTT
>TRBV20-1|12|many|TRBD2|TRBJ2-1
CSAKAGGNEQFF
TGCAGTGCAAAAGCGGGAGGGAATGAGCAGTTCTTC
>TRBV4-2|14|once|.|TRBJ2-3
CASSPGRDADTQYF
TGTGCCAGCAGCCCCGGGCGCGACGCAGATACGCAGTATTTT
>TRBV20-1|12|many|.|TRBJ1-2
CSARSANYGYTF
TGCAGTGCTAGATCAGCTAACTATGGCTACACCTTC
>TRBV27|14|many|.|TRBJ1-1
CASSPRGVNTEAFF
TGTGCCAGCAGCCCGCGGGGTGTGAACACTGAAGCTTTCTTT
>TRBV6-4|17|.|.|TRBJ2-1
CASSDRSSGNWGNEQFF
TGTGCCAGCAGTGACCGGAGTAGTGGAAACTGGGGCAATGAGCAGTTCTTC
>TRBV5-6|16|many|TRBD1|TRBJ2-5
CASSPEGTGRQETQYF
TGTGCCAGCAGCCCTGAGGGGACAGGGCGACAAGAGACCCAGTACTTC
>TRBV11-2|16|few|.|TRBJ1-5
CASSLDRGAKNQPQHF
TGTGCCAGCAGCTTAGATCGGGGTGCCAAAAATCAGCCCCAGCATTTT
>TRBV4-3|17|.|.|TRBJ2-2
CASSQEKGDSLGGELFF
TGCGCCAGCAGCCAAGAAAAAGGGGACTCCTTAGGCGGGGAGCTGTTTTTT
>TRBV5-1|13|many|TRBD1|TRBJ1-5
CASREGQNQPQHF
TGCGCCAGCAGGGAGGGACAGAATCAGCCCCAGCATTTT